Given below is one T cell receptor (beta chain) in context. Its antigen remains unknown. This entry is derived from a study of T cell repertoires in cytomegalovirus infection. TCRdb passed the reads through MiXCR, listing each CDR3 protein once. The sample has approximately 1,000,000 distinct CDR3 sequences, roughly a third seen once; the top ten hold 10% to 15%. Germline CDR1 reads SGHNT; CDR2 reads YYREEE (reference sequence). V trimming: 8 bases; J trimming: 2 bases; junction bases outside the gene matches: 8. CDR3 size: 14 residues. The clonotype comes from a human donor in good health (CMV status not recorded). Some clones in this sample may be carry-over from other donors' samples. The chain carries TRBV5-4 and TRBJ2-3, with 7 bases fitting TRBD2. Sequencing used cultured CD8+ T cells from PBMCs, obtained from culture after CMV antigen stimulation. CDR3 sequence (DNA): TGTGCCAGGGGAGCGGGGACCTACACAGATACGCAGTATTTT. Its translation: CARGAGTYTDTQYF.